The 7 T cell receptor beta chains given below trace back to one sample, sequenced in a study of blood T cells in healthy people across ages. PCR was performed a second time for 7 to 11 cycles using a sample-barcoded 5' primer and a J-beta primer mix. TCRdb re-called the 5' RACE reads through MiXCR, storing one row per CDR3 protein. The sample has 650,000 to 800,000 distinct CDR3 sequences, about 51% seen once. Sequencing input: blood. The receptors were sampled from a woman older than 75 in good health.

The chain recombines TRBV20-1 with TRBJ2-2, with TRBD2 identical over 8 bases. This CDR3 comprises 15 residues. J lost 2 bases, V lost 4 bases, and 6 bases had no gene match. CDR1 DFQATT and CDR2 SNEGSKA come from the germline V gene (reference sequence). CDR3 coding DNA: TGCAGTGCTACTCGGCGGGGGGTAAACACCGGGGAGCTGTTTTTT. Protein: CSATRRGVNTGELFF.

The chain carries TRBV2 and TRBJ1-5; the D is unclear. The CDR3 runs to 12 residues. Germline assignment: CDR1 SNHLY and CDR2 FYNNEI. V was pared by 7 bases and J by 1 base, with 5 bases between. The CDR3 spells CASTDSNQPQHF. The CDR3 DNA sequence: TGTGCCAGCACTGACAGCAATCAGCCCCAGCATTTT.

Note on this clonotype: This may arise from a read error, as a much more abundant clone is one base away. The chain has TRBV7-6 and TRBJ2-1; 7 nucleotides align to TRBD2. The V segment lost 3 bases and the J segment 7 bases; nucleotides outside the gene matches: 12. There are 16 residues in the CDR3. Per the germline V gene, CDR1 is SGHVS and CDR2 is FNYEAQ. CDR3 DNA sequence: TGTGCCAGCAGCTTCCAGACTAGCAGTGGTTGTAATGAGCAGTTCTTC. Amino acid sequence: CASSFQTSSGCNEQFF.

The table lists this clonotype with many counts. The chain carries TRBV5-1 and TRBJ1-1, with D tentatively TRBD1 (6 bases). This CDR3 region has 12 residues. With 4 bases removed from V and 3 bases from J, the gap between germline ends came to 7 bases. Germline V CDR1 and CDR2: SGHRS, YFSETQ. CDR3 protein: CASSTGYTEAFF. The CDR3 DNA is TGCGCCAGCAGCACAGGGTACACTGAAGCTTTCTTT.

There are a few counts of this clonotype. A much bigger clone sits one base away, suggesting this may be a read error. This chain's CDR3 is CSVIRDRYDEQYF. CDR3 sequence (DNA): TGCAGTGTTATCAGGGACAGGTACGACGAGCAGTACTTC. The gene calls are TRBV20-1 and TRBJ2-7; 8 nucleotides align to TRBD1. Germline values: CDR1 DFQATT, CDR2 SNEGSKA (reference sequence). The CDR3 spans 13 residues. After removal of 7 bases from V and 5 bases from J, the junction contained 10 bases not matched to a gene.

This clonotype was detected a few times. The rearrangement links TRBV3-1 to TRBJ1-5, with D tentatively TRBD1 (6 bases). This CDR3 has 15 residues. Trimming stripped 4 bases from V and 7 bases from J, with 17 bases between. Germline CDR1 LGHDT, CDR2 YNNKEL (reference sequence). CDR3 protein: CASSPNGGARQPQHF. DNA for the CDR3: TGTGCCAGCAGCCCAAATGGGGGGGCACGGCAGCCCCAGCATTTT. The whole variable domain, filled in from reference TRBV3-1 and TRBJ1-5, reads DTAVSQTPKYLVTQMGNDKSIKCEQNLGHDTMYWYKQDSKKFLKIMFSYNNKELIINETVPNRFSPKSPDKAHLNLHINSLELGDSAVYFCASSPNGGARQPQHFGDGTRLSIL.

Details on this clonotype: A read error is possible here, since a much larger clone lies one base away. The chain uses TRBV5-1 and TRBJ2-1; D is possibly TRBD2 (5 bases). Trimming took 4 bases from V and 13 from J, leaving 27 bases between them. Germline V CDR1 and CDR2: SGHRS, YFSETQ. The CDR3 has 16 amino acids. As DNA, the CDR3 is TGCGCCAGCAGCCCCCGCTCCGAGGGTTTGAGAAGGACCCAGTTCTTC. It encodes CASSPRSEGLRRTQFF.